A single sample is the source of the 29 T cell receptor beta chains below, sequenced in a study of PD-1 blockade in classical Hodgkin lymphoma. Time point specified: cycle 4 day 1 (C4D1), after more than five weeks of nivolumab. Relapse after autologous stem cell transplantation occurred in every patient, and brentuximab vedotin exposure varied. Magnetic negative selection served to purify CD4+ T cells out of PBMCs that had been thawed. Assay used: immunoSEQ multiplex PCR; TCRdb lists only in-frame clones, some missing. The sample comprises around 30,000 clones, 80% to 90% of which are singletons, and approximately 0.65% rests with the top ten. Here the sequenced sample was CD4+ T cells from blood, taken before the fourth cycle of nivolumab. These receptors all come from a human donor with classical Hodgkin lymphoma.

The rearrangement joins TRBV10-2 to TRBJ1-2; D may be TRBD1 (5 bases). Germline V CDR1 and CDR2: WSHSY, SAAADI. There are 15 residues in the CDR3. V was clipped by 2 bases and J by 5 bases, with 15 bases between them. CDR3 protein: CASSELGAQNYGYTF. The CDR3 nucleotides read TGCGCCAGCAGTGAGCTCGGGGCGCAGAATTATGGCTACACCTTC.

The chain is built from TRBV4-1 and TRBJ1-5, with D perhaps matching TRBD1 (5 bases). The CDR3 consists of 14 residues. The V end lost 4 bases, the J end lost 5 bases, and 12 bases lay between the germline ends. Germline CDR1 is MGHRA and CDR2 is YSYEKL. The CDR3 reads CASSLKTVDQPQHF. The CDR3 coding sequence is TGCGCCAGCAGCCTAAAGACAGTCGATCAGCCCCAGCATTTT.

The V call is TRBV6-6, the J call TRBJ1-1, with no clear D. Per germline, CDR1 MNHNY and CDR2 SVGAGI (reference sequence). The CDR3 is 13 amino acids. V was cut by 8 bases and J by 7 bases, with 17 bases left in between. CDR3 sequence reads: CASVTIGMSEAFF. The DNA of the CDR3 is TGTGCCAGCGTCACGATAGGAATGAGTGAAGCTTTCTTT.

The rearrangement joins TRBV5-1 to TRBJ2-1; tentatively, D is TRBD2 (5 bases). The CDR3 is 15 amino acids. Trimming took off 0 bases at V and 7 bases at J, with 14 bases between the two ends. In germline, CDR1 is SGHRS, CDR2 YFSETQ. The CDR3 DNA sequence: TGCGCCAGCAGCTTGGCGGACTCTGTGGCGAATGAGCAGTTCTTC. Translation: CASSLADSVANEQFF. Combining the CDR3 with reference TRBV5-1 and TRBJ2-1 gives the whole variable domain KAGVTQTPRYLIKTRGQQVTLSCSPISGHRSVSWYQQTPGQGLQFLFEYFSETQRNKGNFPGRFSGRQFSNSRSEMNVSTLELGDSALYLCASSLADSVANEQFFGPGTRLTVL.

V is TRBV6-5 and J is TRBJ2-2; 7 nucleotides agree with TRBD1. V dropped 4 bases and J dropped 4; count of bases not matched to a gene: 6. CDR1 is MNHEY, CDR2 SVGAGI, per germline. The CDR3 contains 15 residues. The CDR3 DNA reads as TGTGCCAGCAGTTTTCAGGGGGACCCCACCGGGGAGCTGTTTTTT. Translating it yields CASSFQGDPTGELFF.

The CDR3 loop reads CASSFVDSENEQYF. CDR3 DNA sequence: TGCGCCAGCAGCTTCGTGGATTCGGAGAACGAGCAGTACTTC. The rearrangement joins TRBV5-1 to TRBJ2-7; D unclear. Germline V gene data show CDR1 as SGHRS and CDR2 as YFSETQ. The CDR3 runs 14 residues. Between the trimmed V and J ends, which lost 2 bases and 5 bases, there was a span of 14 bases.

The J gene is TRBJ1-3, the V gene TRBV5-1; no clear D gene. The germline V and J ends were trimmed by 2 bases and 2 bases, with 11 bases remaining between them. Germline loops: CDR1 SGHRS, CDR2 YFSETQ. The CDR3 totals 15 residues. CDR3 coding DNA: TGCGCCAGCAGCTTAGAGGGTCACACTGGAAACACCATATATTTT. It encodes CASSLEGHTGNTIYF.

In its sample, this clone was seen a few times. V usage is TRBV11-2 and J usage is TRBJ2-7, with a weak D call TRBD1 (6 bases). CDR3 length: 16 residues. Germline CDR1 is SGHAT and CDR2 is FQNNGV. V lost 3 bases and J 1 base, leaving 16 bases between the germline ends. The CDR3 coding sequence is TGTGCCAGCAGCTTCTCAGGGGCAACCCTATCCTACGAGCAGTACTTC. This sequence encodes CASSFSGATLSYEQYF. The whole variable domain, filled in from reference TRBV11-2 and TRBJ2-7, reads EAGVAQSPRYKIIEKRQSVAFWCNPISGHATLYWYQQILGQGPKLLIQFQNNGVVDDSQLPKDRFSAERLKGVDSTLKIQPAKLEDSAVYLCASSFSGATLSYEQYFGPGTRLTVT.

This sequence joins TRBV5-1 and TRBJ2-2; D call uncertain. Germline values: CDR1 SGHRS, CDR2 YFSETQ. The CDR3 runs 13 residues. Trimming removed 0 bases at V and 8 bases at J, with 8 bases between. CDR3 region: CASSLGLPGELFF. CDR3 bases: TGCGCCAGCAGCTTGGGGTTGCCTGGGGAGCTGTTTTTT.

This clone was detected only a few times. The chain couples TRBV28 to TRBJ1-5, with TRBD1 as a possible D gene (5 bases). Deletions cut 6 bases from V and 5 bases from J, with 17 bases between. The CDR3 consists of 15 residues. CDR1 MDHEN and CDR2 SYDVKM come from the germline V gene. The CDR3 spells CASSSESGQDQPQHF. The CDR3 nucleotides are TGTGCCAGCAGCTCAGAGTCAGGACAAGATCAGCCCCAGCATTTT.

This clone was found once. The chain employs TRBV5-1 and TRBJ2-5, with 8 positions matching TRBD2. This CDR3 contains 14 residues. V was pared by 0 bases and J by 4 bases, with 2 bases of the junction left unmatched. From germline, CDR1 is SGHRS and CDR2 YFSETQ. The CDR3 DNA reads TGCGCCAGCAGCTTGGGGCGGGGGGCAGAGACCCAGTACTTC. Translation gives CASSLGRGAETQYF.

This clone was detected once. The chain is built from TRBV5-1 and TRBJ1-1; the D is unclear. The germline gives CDR1 SGHRS, CDR2 YFSETQ. The length of the CDR3 is 14 residues. Trimming left V 1 base short and J 0 bases short, with 7 bases between. The CDR3 here is CASSLSGVNTEAFF. CDR3 bases: TGCGCCAGCAGCTTGAGTGGTGTGAACACTGAAGCTTTCTTT.

The chain carries TRBV28 and TRBJ2-1, with 9 positions matching TRBD1. Germline V gene lookup returns CDR1 MDHEN and CDR2 SYDVKM. The junction had 3 bases not matched to a gene; V was cut back by 2 bases and J by 1 base. The CDR3 spans 16 residues. The CDR3 DNA follows: TGTGCCAGCAGTTTAGCCGGGACAGGGTCCTACAATGAGCAGTTCTTC. Amino acid sequence: CASSLAGTGSYNEQFF.

The rearrangement uses TRBV2 and TRBJ1-5; 7 positions match TRBD1. CDR1 and CDR2 (germline): SNHLY, FYNNEI. CDR3 length equals 15 residues. Trimming cost V 6 bases and J 2 bases; bases outside gene matches: 7. In DNA, the CDR3 is TGTGCCAGCAGCGTAATCGACAGGGGCAATCAGCCCCAGCATTTT. Amino acids: CASSVIDRGNQPQHF.

This clone was observed a handful of times. This chain uses TRBV5-1 with TRBJ1-2, with a tentative D call TRBD1 (6 bases). Trimming stripped 0 bases from V and 4 bases from J, with 13 bases between. The CDR3 runs to 15 residues. Germline V gene lookup returns CDR1 SGHRS and CDR2 YFSETQ. CDR3 nucleotides: TGCGCCAGCAGCTTGGCCGGGGGGCTCGGCTATGGCTACACCTTC. Its protein product is CASSLAGGLGYGYTF.

V gene TRBV5-1 combines with J gene TRBJ1-1; 8 bases match TRBD1. There are 14 residues in the CDR3. Germline lookup yields CDR1 SGHRS and CDR2 YFSETQ. V gave up 5 bases and J gave up 1 base; unmatched junction bases: 4. CDR3 loop: CASSYGTGNTEAFF. CDR3 coding DNA: TGCGCCAGCAGTTACGGGACAGGGAACACTGAAGCTTTCTTT.

The chain employs TRBV5-5 and TRBJ1-4; the D is unclear. The CDR3 is 13 residues long. The V and J ends lost 0 bases and 5 bases respectively, with 5 bases between them. The germline V gene encodes CDR1 SGHKS and CDR2 YYEKEE (reference sequence). CDR3 in DNA: TGTGCCAGCAGCTTGGTACAGAATGAAAAACTGTTTTTT. Amino acids: CASSLVQNEKLFF.

This rearrangement joins TRBV11-3 to TRBJ2-2, with D possibly being TRBD2 (5 bases). V lost 4 bases and J 6 bases, leaving 12 bases between the germline ends. From germline, CDR1 is SGHNT and CDR2 YENEEA. This CDR3 is built from 14 residues. Here the CDR3 DNA reads TGTGCCAGCAGCTCGCGGGCTTGGGCCGGGGAGCTGTTTTTT. Amino acids: CASSSRAWAGELFF.

This sequence joins TRBV2 and TRBJ1-1; possible D gene TRBD1, 6 bases. V lost 1 base, J lost 3 bases, and 18 bases lay in between. CDR3 length: 17 amino acids. Germline lookup yields CDR1 SNHLY and CDR2 FYNNEI. The CDR3 loop is CASSEEGGSRVDTEAFF. The CDR3 coding sequence is TGTGCCAGCAGTGAAGAGGGGGGATCGAGGGTGGACACTGAAGCTTTCTTT.

This rearrangement joins TRBV9 to TRBJ2-1; 9 bases agree with TRBD1. V trimming: 7 bases; J trimming: 8 bases; junction bases outside the gene matches: 7. Germline-derived CDR1 and CDR2 are SGDLS and YYNGEE. The CDR3 spans 13 residues. CDR3 in amino acids: CASEGQGFDEQFF. The CDR3 DNA reads as TGTGCCAGCGAAGGACAGGGGTTTGATGAGCAGTTCTTC.

The chain joins TRBV7-9 to TRBJ1-1; D gene unclear. The CDR3 runs 16 residues. Looked up from germline, CDR1 is SEHNR and CDR2 is FQNEAQ (reference sequence). The ends were cut back, 7 bases at V and 4 bases at J, with 22 bases in the middle. CDR3: CASKSDWTPGRTEAFF. CDR3 bases: TGTGCCAGCAAGTCCGATTGGACGCCCGGACGCACTGAAGCTTTCTTT.

The chain has TRBV11-1 and TRBJ1-2; 7 bases agree with TRBD1. The CDR3 is 12 amino acids. V dropped 5 bases and J dropped 8; count of bases not matched to a gene: 5. Germline CDR1 reads SGHAT; CDR2 reads FQDESV (reference sequence). This chain's CDR3 is CASSRRQGGYTF. In DNA form, the CDR3 reads TGTGCCAGCAGCCGACGACAGGGAGGCTACACCTTC.

This clone was found a few times. The J gene is TRBJ1-2, the V gene TRBV5-1; TRBD1 matches 11 bases. V shed 0 bases and J 6 bases; nucleotides not matched to a gene: 1. Germline assignment: CDR1 SGHRS and CDR2 YFSETQ. The CDR3 contains 14 residues. The CDR3 nucleotides are TGCGCCAGCAGCTTGGAGGACAGGGGGCATGGCTACACCTTC. Amino acids: CASSLEDRGHGYTF. The full variable domain, with the rest looked up from reference TRBV5-1 and TRBJ1-2, is KAGVTQTPRYLIKTRGQQVTLSCSPISGHRSVSWYQQTPGQGLQFLFEYFSETQRNKGNFPGRFSGRQFSNSRSEMNVSTLELGDSALYLCASSLEDRGHGYTFGSGTRLTVV.

The V and J genes are TRBV5-1 and TRBJ1-1, with TRBD1 as a possible D gene (5 bases). Germline V gives CDR1 SGHRS, CDR2 YFSETQ. This CDR3 region has 16 residues. V was cut by 4 bases and J by 3 bases, with 19 bases left in between. The CDR3 nucleotides are TGCGCCAGCAGCCTGGTAGGAGGGGCAGGGTACACTGAAGCTTTCTTT. Translated: CASSLVGGAGYTEAFF.

V and J are TRBV4-1 and TRBJ2-7; 8 bases are a match to TRBD2. This CDR3 has 15 amino acids. V was clipped by 5 bases and J by 4 bases; unmatched bases: 10. Looked up from germline, CDR1 is MGHRA and CDR2 is YSYEKL. CDR3 amino acids: CASSIGGGGPYEQYF. DNA of the CDR3: TGCGCCAGCAGCATAGGCGGCGGGGGGCCATACGAGCAGTACTTC.

CDR3 DNA: TGCGCCAGCAGCTTGGGGGACAGGGCGGGGAACACTGAAGCTTTCTTT. Translation gives CASSLGDRAGNTEAFF. The chain joins TRBV5-1 to TRBJ1-1, with 9 bases aligning to TRBD1. Germline loops: CDR1 SGHRS, CDR2 YFSETQ. J gave up 1 base and V 0 bases, and 4 bases lay outside the gene matches. The CDR3 sequence is 16 residues long.

The chain combines TRBV6-5 with TRBJ1-2; D may be TRBD1 (6 bases). The CDR3 covers 16 residues. CDR1 and CDR2 (germline): MNHEY, SVGAGI. The ends were cut back, 4 bases at V and 4 bases at J, with 19 bases in the middle. The CDR3 DNA follows: TGTGCCAGCAGTTCCCCACAGGGAAGATTGCCCTATGGCTACACCTTC. It codes for CASSSPQGRLPYGYTF.

The rearrangement uses TRBV5-6 and TRBJ1-1; weak D call: TRBD1 (5 bases). V was cut by 3 bases and J by 6 bases, with 18 bases left in between. The CDR3 is made up of 15 amino acids. Germline V gene data show CDR1 as SGHDT and CDR2 as YYEEEE. CDR3 sequence: CASSYRGQGRAEAFF. In DNA, the CDR3 is TGTGCCAGCAGCTACCGAGGGCAGGGAAGGGCTGAAGCTTTCTTT.

CDR3 nucleotide sequence: TGCGCCAGCAGCGCAGGACAGGGGGGTGAAAAACTGTTTTTT. Translating it yields CASSAGQGGEKLFF. The gene calls are TRBV5-1 and TRBJ1-4, with TRBD1 matching 10 bases. The CDR3 is made up of 14 amino acids. Per the germline V gene, CDR1 is SGHRS and CDR2 is YFSETQ. J lost 7 bases, V lost 4 bases, and 4 bases had no gene match.